This T cell receptor beta chain came from a study of post-analysis software for immune sequencing data. The wider study: Patients with relapsing-remitting, secondary progressive and progressive-relapsing multiple sclerosis courses were all represented.

The CDR3 is 13 amino acids. After removal of 0 bases from V and 3 bases from J, the junction contained 2 bases not matched to a gene. CDR1 is SQVTM and CDR2 is ANQGSEA in the germline V gene. In this sample, this clonotype turned up a few times. As yet, its antigen is unknown. TCR beta libraries were prepared from cDNA with unique molecular identifiers. Once roughly 1 to 11 million T cells were used, a few hundred thousand cDNA molecules resulted. TCRdb reprocessed the PCR reads with MiXCR, giving one entry per CDR3 protein. Altogether approximately 440,000 distinct CDR3 sequences are present, approximately 45% being singletons, with the ten largest covering roughly 12%. Points from the study as a whole: In patients, TRBV5-6, TRBV5-1 and TRBV20-1 belonged to roughly five TRBV segments found more frequently than in controls. Versus controls, multiple sclerosis patients showed significantly lower diversity (normalized Chao1).

The receptor was isolated from a girl aged 5 to 17 with multiple sclerosis. The rearrangement joins TRBV29-1 to TRBJ2-7; 7 bases fit TRBD2. The sample taken for sequencing was blood. The CDR3, as DNA: TGCAGCGTTGAAGAGGGGGGGGTCTACGAGCAGTACTTC. Residues: CSVEEGGVYEQYF.